This entry describes one TCR beta chain. These data belong to a study of T cell changes during pregnancy in multiple sclerosis. This CDR3 region has 15 residues. CDR1 and CDR2 (germline): ENHRY, SYGVKD. Trimming cost V 4 bases and J 6 bases; bases outside gene matches: 10. TCRdb's table, derived via immunoSEQ multiplex PCR, lists solely in-frame clones and lacks some. The sample yields about 69,000 clones, almost 95% seen once. This TCR was recovered from a female donor in good health, enrolled as a control in a pregnancy study. The chain combines TRBV10-3 with TRBJ2-3, with 7 bases fitting TRBD1. This specimen consisted of peripheral blood, obtained in the third trimester of pregnancy. The DNA of the CDR3 is TGTGCCATCAGTGGAAGGGACAGCATAATGGATACGCAGTATTTT. It translates to CAISGRDSIMDTQYF.